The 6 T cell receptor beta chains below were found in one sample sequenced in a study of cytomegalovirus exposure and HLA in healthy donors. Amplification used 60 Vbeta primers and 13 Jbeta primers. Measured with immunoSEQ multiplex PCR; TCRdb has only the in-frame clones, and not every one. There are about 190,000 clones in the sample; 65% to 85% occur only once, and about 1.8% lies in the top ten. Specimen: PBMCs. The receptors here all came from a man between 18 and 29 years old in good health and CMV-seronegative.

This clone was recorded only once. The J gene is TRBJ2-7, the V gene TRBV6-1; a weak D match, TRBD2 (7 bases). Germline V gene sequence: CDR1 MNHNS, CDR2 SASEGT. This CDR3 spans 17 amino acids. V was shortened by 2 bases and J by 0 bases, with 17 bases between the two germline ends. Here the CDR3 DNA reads TGTGCCAGCAGTGAATGGGGGGGGCGCCAGTTCTCCTACGAGCAGTACTTC. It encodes CASSEWGGRQFSYEQYF.

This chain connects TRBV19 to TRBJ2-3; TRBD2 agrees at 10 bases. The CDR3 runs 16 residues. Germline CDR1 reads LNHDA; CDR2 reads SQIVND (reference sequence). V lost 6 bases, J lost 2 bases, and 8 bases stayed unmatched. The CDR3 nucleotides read TGTGCCAGTAGCCCTCGGACTAGCGGACCCACAGATACGCAGTATTTT. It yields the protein CASSPRTSGPTDTQYF. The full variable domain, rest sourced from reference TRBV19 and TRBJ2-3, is DGGITQSPKYLFRKEGQNVTLSCEQNLNHDAMYWYRQDPGQGLRLIYYSQIVNDFQKGDIAEGYSVSREKKESFPLTVTSAQKNPTAFYLCASSPRTSGPTDTQYFGPGTRLTVL.

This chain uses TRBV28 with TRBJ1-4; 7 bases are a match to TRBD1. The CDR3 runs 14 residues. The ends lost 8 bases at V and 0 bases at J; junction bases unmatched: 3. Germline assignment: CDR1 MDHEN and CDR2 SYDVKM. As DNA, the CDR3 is TGTGCCAGCCTGACAGGGCCAACTAATGAAAAACTGTTTTTT. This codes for CASLTGPTNEKLFF.

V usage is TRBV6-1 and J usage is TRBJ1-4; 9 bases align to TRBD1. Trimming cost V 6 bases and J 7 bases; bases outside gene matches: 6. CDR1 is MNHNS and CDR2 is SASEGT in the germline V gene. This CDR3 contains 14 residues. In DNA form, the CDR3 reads TGTGCCAGCAGGTTGGACAGGGGAGGTGAAAAACTGTTTTTT. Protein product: CASRLDRGGEKLFF.

The DNA for the CDR3 is TGTGCCAGCAGCTTGGCTAGATTTAATGAAAAACTGTTTTTT. Translating it yields CASSLARFNEKLFF. This chain joins TRBV5-4 and TRBJ1-4; D unclear. The CDR3 runs to 14 residues. V gave up 0 bases and J gave up 4 bases, with 7 bases separating them. Germline assignment: CDR1 SGHNT and CDR2 YYREEE (reference sequence).

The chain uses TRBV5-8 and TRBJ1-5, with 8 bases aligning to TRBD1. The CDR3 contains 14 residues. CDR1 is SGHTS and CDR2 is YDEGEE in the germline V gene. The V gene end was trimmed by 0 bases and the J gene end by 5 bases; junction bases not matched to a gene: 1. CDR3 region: CASSLGQGYQPQHF. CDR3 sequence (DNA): TGTGCCAGCAGCTTGGGACAGGGGTATCAGCCCCAGCATTTT.